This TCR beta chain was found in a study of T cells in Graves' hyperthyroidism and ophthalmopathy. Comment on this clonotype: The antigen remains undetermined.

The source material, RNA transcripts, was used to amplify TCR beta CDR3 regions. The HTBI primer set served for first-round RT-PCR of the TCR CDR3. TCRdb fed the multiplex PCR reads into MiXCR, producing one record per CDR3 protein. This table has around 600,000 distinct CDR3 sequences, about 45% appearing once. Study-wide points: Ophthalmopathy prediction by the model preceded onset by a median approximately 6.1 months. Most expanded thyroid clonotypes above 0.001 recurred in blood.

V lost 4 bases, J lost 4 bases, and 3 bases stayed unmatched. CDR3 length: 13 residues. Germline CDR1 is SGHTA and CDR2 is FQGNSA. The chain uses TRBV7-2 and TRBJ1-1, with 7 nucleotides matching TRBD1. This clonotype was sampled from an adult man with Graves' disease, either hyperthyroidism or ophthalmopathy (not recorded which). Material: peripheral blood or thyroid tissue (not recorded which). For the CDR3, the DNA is TGTGCCAGCAGCTCGGGACAGATCACTGAAGCTTTCTTT. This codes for CASSSGQITEAFF.